Below, 5 T cell receptor beta chains from the same sample are listed, as sequenced in a study of shared clonotypes between healthy human individuals. Some clones are missing from TCRdb's copy, which holds only in-frame ones; the method was immunoSEQ multiplex PCR. Among 2 million to 2.5 million clones listed, 93% were seen once. The sequenced sample was naive CD4+ T cells from PBMCs. Indicated subset: CD45RA+ positively selected. The receptors come from a man aged 18 to 29 in good health. Some clones in this sample may be carry-over from other donors' samples.

The chain couples TRBV21-1 to TRBJ2-1; the table calls TRBD2, which could not be checked here. TRBV21-1 is a pseudogene segment. The CDR3 length is 15 residues. This chain's CDR3 is CASRGEIPGRNEQFF. CDR3 DNA sequence: TGTGCCAGCAGGGGGGAGATCCCTGGGAGGAATGAGCAGTTCTTC.

This clone was observed a single time. The CDR3, as DNA: TGTGCCAGCATGGGTGGACAGTCTCTTGGAAACACCATATATTTT. Translated, it gives CASMGGQSLGNTIYF. The chain carries TRBV28 and TRBJ1-3; D is possibly TRBD1 (6 bases). Trimming shortened V by 7 bases and J by 3 bases, and 16 bases separated the two germline ends. The germline V gene encodes CDR1 MDHEN and CDR2 SYDVKM. The CDR3 length is 15 residues.

This sequence joins TRBV7-9 and TRBJ2-3, with 8 bases fitting TRBD1. The CDR3 loop spans 15 amino acids. J was trimmed by 3 bases and V by 3 bases; bases with no gene match: 5. Germline V lookup: CDR1 SEHNR, CDR2 FQNEAQ (reference sequence). CDR3 region: CASSFGDRLTDTQYF. The CDR3 DNA reads as TGTGCCAGCAGCTTCGGGGACAGGCTAACAGATACGCAGTATTTT. The whole variable domain, remainder taken from reference TRBV7-9 and TRBJ2-3, is DTGVSQNPRHKITKRGQNVTFRCDPISEHNRLYWYRQTLGQGPEFLTYFQNEAQLEKSRLLSDRFSAERPKGSFSTLEIQRTEQGDSAMYLCASSFGDRLTDTQYFGPGTRLTVL.

V is TRBV5-6 and J is TRBJ2-2; no reliable D call. The germline V gene has CDR1 SGHDT and CDR2 YYEEEE. Deletions cut 0 bases from V and 5 bases from J, with 17 bases between. The CDR3 sequence is 17 residues long. The DNA for the CDR3 is TGTGCCAGCAGCTTGGCCGGAGATTATATGTGGACCGGGGAGCTGTTTTTT. Translated: CASSLAGDYMWTGELFF.

This clone showed up just once. V is TRBV28 and J is TRBJ2-7, with D tentatively TRBD2 (5 bases). CDR1 MDHEN and CDR2 SYDVKM come from the germline V gene. This CDR3 is built from 11 residues. Trimming removed 8 bases at V and 6 bases at J, with 11 bases between. The CDR3 nucleotides are TGTGCCAGCGGGGAGATCCGCGAGCAGTACTTC. Amino acids: CASGEIREQYF.